This TCR beta chain appears in the sequencing data of a study of blood T cell repertoires in COVID-19. The protocol was immunoSEQ multiplex PCR, while the TCRdb copy is restricted to in-frame clones and leaves out a portion. The sample consists of over 50,000 clones, more than 75% of them appearing once. CDR1 is KGHSH, CDR2 LQKENI, per germline. Deletions cut 6 bases from V and 0 bases from J, with 10 bases between. This CDR3 is 14 amino acids long. Sequencing was performed on peripheral blood. The J gene is TRBJ2-3, the V gene TRBV18; TRBD1 might be the D (6 bases). This clonotype originated in a human donor in a cohort sampled during active COVID-19. CDR3: CASSTGISTDTQYF. The CDR3 bases are TGTGCCAGCTCCACAGGGATCAGCACAGATACGCAGTATTTT.